The 6 T cell receptor beta chains given below trace back to one sample, sequenced in a study of blood T cells in healthy people across ages. For the second PCR, which ran for 7 to 11 cycles, a sample-barcoded 5' primer and a J-beta primer mix were used. TCRdb reprocessed the 5' RACE reads via MiXCR and lists one record per CDR3 protein. Of 780,000 or so distinct CDR3 sequences listed, 20% to 30% were seen once; the top ten hold more than 3%. These data also formed part of another study, on T cells of mothers and their children.

Sequences were obtained from blood. The receptors stem from a boy under 18 in good health.

This rearrangement joins TRBV15 to TRBJ2-1, with D possibly being TRBD2 (6 bases). Trimming left V 4 bases short and J 5 bases short, with 21 bases between. Germline V gene lookup returns CDR1 LNHNV and CDR2 YYDKDF (reference sequence). The CDR3 has 17 amino acids. Written as DNA, the CDR3 is TGTGCCACCAGCATGTTCACATCTAGCGATCTTAACAATGAGCAGTTCTTC. Protein: CATSMFTSSDLNNEQFF.

This clonotype was found a few times. V usage is TRBV3-1 and J usage is TRBJ1-2, with no clear D. The ends were cut back, 0 bases at V and 4 bases at J, with 15 bases in the middle. Germline V gene lookup returns CDR1 LGHDT and CDR2 YNNKEL (reference sequence). There are 16 residues in the CDR3. CDR3 DNA: TGTGCCAGCAGCCAAGATCGTGCGGGGTACGGCTATGGCTACACCTTC. Protein sequence: CASSQDRAGYGYGYTF.

The rearrangement uses TRBV20-1 and TRBJ2-1; perhaps TRBD2 as D (6 bases). Deletions cut 5 bases from V and 6 bases from J, with 8 bases between. Germline loops: CDR1 DFQATT, CDR2 SNEGSKA (reference sequence). This CDR3 region has 11 residues. The CDR3 sequence is CSAPGGNEQFF. CDR3 bases: TGCAGTGCTCCCGGGGGCAATGAGCAGTTCTTC.

V usage is TRBV6-1 and J usage is TRBJ2-2, with TRBD2 identical over 7 bases. V was clipped by 6 bases and J by 1 base; unmatched bases: 5. The CDR3 length is 15 residues. Germline CDR1 reads MNHNS; CDR2 reads SASEGT. The chain's CDR3 is CASRWSGMNTGELFF. The CDR3 nucleotides are TGTGCCAGCAGGTGGAGCGGGATGAACACCGGGGAGCTGTTTTTT.

The V gene is TRBV20-1, the J gene TRBJ2-3; 11 nucleotides match TRBD2. CDR1 is DFQATT, CDR2 SNEGSKA, per germline (reference sequence). V lost 1 base, J lost 7 bases, and 4 bases stayed unmatched. The CDR3 has 14 amino acids. CDR3 in amino acids: CSARGGTSGNTQYF. CDR3 DNA: TGCAGTGCTAGAGGGGGGACTAGCGGTAATACGCAGTATTTT.

This clonotype has a handful of counts. This rearrangement joins TRBV5-1 to TRBJ2-5, with 12 bases matching TRBD2. Unmatched junction bases numbered 11, after V lost 6 bases and J lost 5 bases. There are 16 residues in the CDR3. In germline, CDR1 is SGHRS, CDR2 YFSETQ. CDR3 bases: TGCGCCAGCACCCGAACTCTAGGACTAGCGGGGGAGACCCAGTACTTC. Residues: CASTRTLGLAGETQYF.